This T cell receptor beta chain was captured by sequencing in a study of T cell repertoires in ileal Crohn's disease. General observations from the study: Clonality above 26.8% at surgery always came with endoscopic recurrence.

Comment on this clone: The antigen is unknown.

Generated by immunoSEQ multiplex PCR, the TCRdb table keeps only in-frame clones and is missing some. In the table there are roughly 31,000 clones, around 77% of which are singletons. CDR3 length equals 16 residues. CDR1 and CDR2 from the germline V gene are MNHEY and SVGAGI. The V end lost 4 bases, the J end lost 3 bases, and 18 bases lay between the germline ends. The sequence was collected from an adult with Crohn's disease. The chain is built from TRBV6-5 and TRBJ1-2, with D perhaps TRBD1 (5 bases). The sequenced material came from ileal tissue. CDR3: CASSSLGGGRYYGYTF. The DNA of the CDR3 is TGTGCCAGCAGTTCCCTTGGGGGAGGGAGGTACTATGGCTACACCTTC.